The entry below describes one T cell receptor (beta chain). The study ran the assay at deep level. With ten immunoSEQ deep assay plates, unsorted PBMC DNA underwent sequencing. Repertoires were generated with immunoSEQ multiplex PCR, while TCRdb's copy carries only in-frame clones and drops some. The repertoire holds 450,000 to 550,000 clones, with about four fifths as singletons. The CDR3 loop spans 10 amino acids. The germline V and J ends were trimmed by 2 bases and 9 bases, with 3 bases remaining between them. Germline V gene sequence: CDR1 SGHTS, CDR2 YDEGEE. Donors comprised only Caucasian adults living in Nashville, Tennessee. The source of the sample is a study of shared clonotypes between healthy human individuals.

The sequencing input was PBMCs. The sequence was collected from a middle-aged woman in good health. Some clones in this sample may be carry-over from other donors' samples. The chain carries TRBV5-8 and TRBJ2-1; D remains ambiguous. CDR3 DNA: TGTGCCAGCAGCTTAGGTGAGCAGTTCTTC. Protein: CASSLGEQFF.